Each of the 12 T cell receptor beta chains below was sequenced from the same sample in a study of T cells in Graves' hyperthyroidism and ophthalmopathy. Amplification targeted TCR beta CDR3 regions from RNA transcripts. The primer set for the first-round RT-PCR of the TCR CDR3 was HTBI. MiXCR was run by TCRdb on the multiplex PCR reads, yielding one entry per CDR3 protein. The data contain about 600,000 distinct CDR3 sequences, approximately 15% of them seen just once; the ten biggest clones take up roughly 7%. Sequencing was carried out using blood. The receptors derive from a woman aged 18-35 years with Graves' ophthalmopathy.

There are many counts of this clonotype. The chain uses TRBV12-3 or TRBV12-4 and TRBJ1-1, with D tentatively TRBD1 (6 bases). Trimming took 5 bases from V and 6 from J, leaving 16 bases between them. The length of the CDR3 is 14 residues. CDR3 in amino acids: CASSTPTGAAEAFF. CDR3 in DNA: TGTGCCAGCAGTACACCTACGGGGGCGGCTGAAGCTTTCTTT.

This clonotype appeared a few times. This may come from a read error, since a much larger clone is one base off. V and J are TRBV11-3 and TRBJ1-4; no definite D call. This CDR3 has 13 residues. CDR1 is SGHNT, CDR2 YENEEA, per germline. Trimming cost V 5 bases and J 5 bases, with 9 bases left between them. In DNA form, the CDR3 reads TGTGCCAGCAGCCGAGCAGACAATGAAAAACTGTTTTTT. Its protein is CASSRADNEKLFF.

The rearrangement links TRBV9 to TRBJ2-3, with 8 bases identical to TRBD2. V trimming: 0 bases; J trimming: 4 bases; junction bases outside the gene matches: 7. CDR3 length: 16 amino acids. Germline values: CDR1 SGDLS, CDR2 YYNGEE. CDR3 region: CASSVAGGRESDTQYF. The CDR3 DNA follows: TGTGCCAGCAGCGTAGCGGGGGGGCGAGAATCAGATACGCAGTATTTT.

The table lists this clonotype with a few counts. The genes are TRBV11-3 and TRBJ1-1; TRBD1 is a possible D gene (6 bases). The ends were cut back, 7 bases at V and 3 bases at J, with 15 bases in the middle. This CDR3 contains 14 residues. Germline V gene lookup returns CDR1 SGHNT and CDR2 YENEEA. The CDR3 DNA sequence: TGTGCCAGCAACACCTACAGGGTAGACACTGAAGCTTTCTTT. Translating it yields CASNTYRVDTEAFF.

This chain links TRBV12-3 or TRBV12-4 with TRBJ1-5, with 9 bases identical to TRBD1. The CDR3 loop spans 16 amino acids. After removal of 6 bases from V and 6 bases from J, the junction contained 12 bases not matched to a gene. CDR3 in amino acids: CASSGTGTPHSQPQHF. The CDR3 DNA reads as TGTGCCAGCAGCGGGACAGGGACCCCCCACTCTCAGCCCCAGCATTTT.

In this sample, this clonotype turned up many times. The chain has TRBV11-3 and TRBJ2-1; 10 bases match TRBD2. V was clipped by 1 base and J by 4 bases; unmatched bases: 10. The germline V gene encodes CDR1 SGHNT and CDR2 YENEEA. The CDR3 runs 18 residues. CDR3 in amino acids: CASSLGGLAVGGYNEQFF. Written as DNA, the CDR3 is TGTGCCAGCAGCTTAGGTGGACTAGCGGTGGGGGGATACAATGAGCAGTTCTTC.

This clonotype was counted once. This chain uses TRBV10-3 with TRBJ1-2, with 7 bases that match TRBD1. The germline V gene has CDR1 ENHRY and CDR2 SYGVKD. The CDR3 is 15 amino acids. V was pared by 6 bases and J by 4 bases, with 11 bases of the junction left unmatched. In nucleotides, the CDR3 is TGTGCCATCAGGGGAGAGGCAGGGGGTGCCTATGGCTACACCTTC. Translated: CAIRGEAGGAYGYTF.

In its sample, this clonotype was seen many times. The CDR3 DNA follows: TGTGCCAGCTCACCCGAAAGCGGGAGTTCCTACGAGCAGTACTTC. Residues: CASSPESGSSYEQYF. This sequence joins TRBV18 and TRBJ2-7, with TRBD2 identical over 8 bases. Germline V CDR1 and CDR2: KGHSH, LQKENI. The CDR3 is 15 amino acids. Germline trimming cut 3 bases from V and 1 base from J; bases unmatched to any gene: 5.

This clonotype was counted many times. The J gene is TRBJ2-7, the V gene TRBV24-1; D not resolved. This CDR3 is built from 14 residues. Per germline, CDR1 KGHDR and CDR2 SFDVKD. Trimming stripped 9 bases from V and 0 bases from J, with 14 bases between. The CDR3 here is CATCLRVSSYEQYF. CDR3 DNA: TGTGCCACCTGCTTAAGAGTGAGCTCCTACGAGCAGTACTTC.

This clonotype was counted many times. The chain carries TRBV24-1 and TRBJ2-3; 12 nucleotides agree with TRBD2. The J segment lost 1 base and the V segment lost 2 bases, leaving 9 bases of the junction unmatched. Germline CDR1 is KGHDR and CDR2 is SFDVKD. The CDR3 runs 19 residues. Here the CDR3 reads CATSDSSGRARWGTDTQYF. The CDR3 DNA reads TGTGCCACCAGTGATTCTAGCGGGAGGGCCCGATGGGGCACAGATACGCAGTATTTT.

In this sample, this clonotype turned up many times. The genes are TRBV2 and TRBJ2-1; 7 nucleotides match TRBD1. This CDR3 region has 16 residues. CDR1 and CDR2 (germline): SNHLY, FYNNEI. Trimming removed 4 bases from V and 4 bases from J; junction bases left unmatched: 10. CDR3 protein: CASSAVTGAPYNEQFF. As DNA, the CDR3 is TGTGCCAGCAGTGCTGTCACAGGGGCCCCTTACAATGAGCAGTTCTTC.

The table lists this clonotype with many counts. The chain employs TRBV27 and TRBJ2-7, with no clear D. This CDR3 spans 11 amino acids. The germline V gene has CDR1 MNHEY and CDR2 SMNVEV (reference sequence). Deletions cut 11 bases from V and 3 bases from J, with 11 bases between. The CDR3 coding sequence is TGTGCCCAACCCACCGACTACGAGCAGTACTTC. Encoded protein: CAQPTDYEQYF.